The 6 T cell receptor beta chains below were found in one sample sequenced in a study of CD8+CD57+ T cells in acquired aplastic anemia. TCR beta VDJ and CDR3 profiles were obtained from a genomic DNA template. A single record per CDR3 protein comes from TCRdb applying MiXCR to the reads. Here the sample spans about 130,000 distinct CDR3 sequences, 48% being singletons. The sample was sorted CD4+, CD8+, or CD8+CD57+ T cells (not recorded which) from PBMCs. The receptors were sampled from a human donor in good health, serving as a control.

This chain joins TRBV11-2 and TRBJ2-1; 9 nucleotides match TRBD1. There are 18 residues in the CDR3. Germline-derived CDR1 and CDR2 are SGHAT and FQNNGV. With V trimmed by 1 base and J by 7 bases, 14 bases remained unmatched. The CDR3 coding sequence is TGTGCCAGCAGCTTAGTTCGGACCCCGGGACAGGGACGGAATGAGCAGTTCTTC. Translation: CASSLVRTPGQGRNEQFF.

The rearrangement links TRBV20-1 to TRBJ2-1; 14 bases agree with TRBD2. J gave up 7 bases and V 6 bases, and 5 bases lay outside the gene matches. In germline, CDR1 is DFQATT, CDR2 SNEGSKA (reference sequence). The CDR3 consists of 14 residues. CDR3 in DNA: TGCAGTGCCGGACTAGCGGGGGGAGGGAATGAGCAGTTCTTC. It is translated as CSAGLAGGGNEQFF.

In this sample, this clonotype turned up many times. This rearrangement joins TRBV20-1 to TRBJ1-2; 9 nucleotides match TRBD1. In germline, CDR1 is DFQATT, CDR2 SNEGSKA (reference sequence). J lost 1 base, V lost 6 bases, and 9 bases had no gene match. The CDR3 has 15 amino acids. CDR3 protein: CSATPGQGHNYGYTF. The CDR3 DNA follows: TGCAGTGCCACCCCTGGACAGGGGCATAACTATGGCTACACCTTC.

As for this clonotype: Since a much larger clone is just one base distant, this may be a read error. This chain joins TRBV3-1 and TRBJ2-3; 8 bases fit TRBD2. V shed 3 bases, J shed 0 bases, and the junction held 14 bases outside the gene matches. CDR3 length: 19 amino acids. Germline CDR1 and CDR2: LGHDT and YNNKEL (reference sequence). CDR3 protein: CASSHFIAGRPSSTDTQYF. The CDR3 DNA sequence: TGTGCCAGCAGCCATTTCATAGCGGGGCGTCCCTCTAGCACAGATACGCAGTATTTT.

On this clonotype itself: One end of the junction varies from germline; a read error may be responsible. V gene TRBV7-9 combines with J gene TRBJ1-5, with unresolved D. CDR3 length: 15 residues. Germline V gene sequence: CDR1 SEHNR, CDR2 FQNEAQ (reference sequence). CDR3 loop: CARSRPEGGNQPLHF. The CDR3 DNA reads TGTGCCCGCAGCCGCCCTGAGGGAGGCAATCAGCCCCTGCATTTT.

This clonotype was seen a few times. This could be a read error, since a much larger clone is one nucleotide away. The chain links TRBV7-9 to TRBJ1-3; the match to TRBD1 covers 7 bases. V shed 2 bases and J 8 bases; nucleotides not matched to a gene: 9. The germline gives CDR1 SEHNR, CDR2 FQNEAQ (reference sequence). The CDR3 spans 15 residues. CDR3 amino acids: CASSLHRTGGDTIYF. As DNA, the CDR3 is TGTGCCAGCAGCTTACATCGGACAGGCGGAGACACCATATATTTT.